Listed here are 6 T cell receptor beta chains from one sample, sequenced in a study of blood T cell repertoires in COVID-19. Method: immunoSEQ multiplex PCR; TCRdb's copy keeps in-frame clones and lacks some. This repertoire shows about 130,000 clones, about 81% found once; its top ten account for 3.5% to 4%. The specimen sequenced was peripheral blood. The receptors stem from a woman aged 45-65 years with acute or convalescent COVID-19.

This sequence joins TRBV11-3 and TRBJ2-3, with 7 bases fitting TRBD2. The CDR3 extends over 14 amino acids. In germline, CDR1 is SGHNT, CDR2 YENEEA. The J segment lost 4 bases and the V segment lost 2 bases, leaving 3 bases of the junction unmatched. The CDR3: CASSLTRESDTQYF. CDR3 bases: TGTGCCAGCAGCTTAACGCGGGAGTCAGATACGCAGTATTTT.

This clone has more than one count but fewer than ten. V usage is TRBV4-1 and J usage is TRBJ2-1; 9 bases are shared with TRBD1. Germline loops: CDR1 MGHRA, CDR2 YSYEKL. With V trimmed by 2 bases and J by 10 bases, 9 bases remained unmatched. This CDR3 is built from 15 residues. The CDR3 sequence: CASSQTGTGLFEQFF. The CDR3 DNA sequence: TGCGCCAGCAGCCAAACCGGGACAGGGCTCTTCGAGCAGTTCTTC.

This clone was seen a single time. The chain joins TRBV27 to TRBJ2-1; TRBD2 matches at 9 bases. This CDR3 has 14 residues. The germline V gene has CDR1 MNHEY and CDR2 SMNVEV (reference sequence). The V and J ends lost 4 bases and 7 bases, in that order; junction bases with no gene match: 5. The CDR3 region has the DNA TGTGCCAGCAGTTCCCTTACTAGCGGGAATGAGCAGTTCTTC. It specifies CASSSLTSGNEQFF.

The chain couples TRBV5-1 to TRBJ2-7; 8 bases map to TRBD2. From germline, CDR1 is SGHRS and CDR2 YFSETQ. J gave up 0 bases and V 0 bases, and 2 bases lay outside the gene matches. This CDR3 has 15 amino acids. The CDR3 sequence: CASSLDGTSSYEQYF. In DNA form, the CDR3 reads TGCGCCAGCAGCTTGGATGGGACTAGCTCCTACGAGCAGTACTTC. The variable domain in full, with the rest retrieved from reference TRBV5-1 and TRBJ2-7, is KAGVTQTPRYLIKTRGQQVTLSCSPISGHRSVSWYQQTPGQGLQFLFEYFSETQRNKGNFPGRFSGRQFSNSRSEMNVSTLELGDSALYLCASSLDGTSSYEQYFGPGTRLTVT.

This clone was observed a few times. The V gene is TRBV2, the J gene TRBJ2-7; 7 bases align to TRBD1. This CDR3 is built from 15 residues. V lost 5 bases, J lost 4 bases, and 11 bases stayed unmatched. The germline gives CDR1 SNHLY, CDR2 FYNNEI. The CDR3 nucleotides read TGTGCCAGCAGTCGAGGAACGACGACAGGGTACGAGCAGTACTTC. It codes for CASSRGTTTGYEQYF.

This clone has a handful of counts. The chain links TRBV7-9 to TRBJ1-2; TRBD1 might be the D (6 bases). V was clipped by 3 bases and J by 4 bases, with 18 bases between them. The CDR3 consists of 16 residues. The germline CDR1 and CDR2 sequences are SEHNR and FQNEAQ (reference sequence). The chain's CDR3 is CASSLTGAGESYGYTF. The CDR3 bases are TGTGCCAGCAGCTTGACTGGGGCAGGGGAATCCTATGGCTACACCTTC.